This T cell receptor (beta chain) was identified in a study of blood T cell repertoires in COVID-19. Study-level information: COVID-19 samples collected from the United States, Italy and Spain covered acute and convalescent phases. T cells, B-cell-depleted T cells, or PBMCs supplied cDNA or gDNA.

This clone was recorded once. In the original processing: Amplification of reference gene primers was used by the study to estimate nucleated cell counts. Repertoires were generated with immunoSEQ multiplex PCR, while TCRdb's copy carries only in-frame clones and drops some. The V and J calls and clone size were taken over from that table, and D and trimming were inferred from the DNA. This sample carries about 40,000 clones, about 88% of them seen once, and the ten largest clones take 12%. Germline CDR1 reads LGHNA; CDR2 reads YSLEER. Trimming took off 0 bases at V and 0 bases at J, with 15 bases between the two ends. There are 17 residues in the CDR3.

Sequences were obtained from peripheral blood. The sequence was collected from a man in his 60s with active COVID-19. The chain is built from TRBV4-3 and TRBJ2-7, with D maybe TRBD2 (6 bases). CDR3 nucleotide sequence: TGCGCCAGCAGCCAAGATAAGGAGGGAGGCAGCTCCTACGAGCAGTACTTC. It is translated as CASSQDKEGGSSYEQYF.